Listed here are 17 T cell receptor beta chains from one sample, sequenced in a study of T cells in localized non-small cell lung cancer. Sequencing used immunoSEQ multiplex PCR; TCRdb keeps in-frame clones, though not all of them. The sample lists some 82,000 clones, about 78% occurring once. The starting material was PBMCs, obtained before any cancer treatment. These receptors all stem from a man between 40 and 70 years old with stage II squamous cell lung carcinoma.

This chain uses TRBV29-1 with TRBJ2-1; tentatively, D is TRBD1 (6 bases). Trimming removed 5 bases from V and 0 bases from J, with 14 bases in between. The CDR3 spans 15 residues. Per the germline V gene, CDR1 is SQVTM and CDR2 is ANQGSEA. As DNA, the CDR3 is TGCAGCGTTTCCGACAGGTCTACCTCCTACAATGAGCAGTTCTTC. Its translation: CSVSDRSTSYNEQFF.

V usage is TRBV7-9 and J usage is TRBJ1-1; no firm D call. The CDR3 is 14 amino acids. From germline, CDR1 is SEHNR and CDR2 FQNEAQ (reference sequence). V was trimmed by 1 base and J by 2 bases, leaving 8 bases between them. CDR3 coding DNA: TGTGCCAGCAGCTTAGTAACCGGAAACACTGAAGCTTTCTTT. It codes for CASSLVTGNTEAFF.

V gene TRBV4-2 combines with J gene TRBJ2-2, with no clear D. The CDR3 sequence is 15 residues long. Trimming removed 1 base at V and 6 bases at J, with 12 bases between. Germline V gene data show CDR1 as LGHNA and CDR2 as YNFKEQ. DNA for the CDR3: TGTGCCAGCAGCCAAGTTGCTAGTTTAGCCGGGGAGCTGTTTTTT. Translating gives CASSQVASLAGELFF.

CDR3 sequence: CASSKAWAGGAGKETQYF. The CDR3 DNA is TGTGCCAGCAGCAAAGCATGGGCAGGGGGCGCGGGGAAAGAGACCCAGTACTTC. The chain is built from TRBV7-9 and TRBJ2-5, with 8 bases lining up with TRBD1. This CDR3 contains 18 residues. With V trimmed by 5 bases and J by 3 bases, 17 bases remained unmatched. Germline CDR1 SEHNR, CDR2 FQNEAQ (reference sequence).

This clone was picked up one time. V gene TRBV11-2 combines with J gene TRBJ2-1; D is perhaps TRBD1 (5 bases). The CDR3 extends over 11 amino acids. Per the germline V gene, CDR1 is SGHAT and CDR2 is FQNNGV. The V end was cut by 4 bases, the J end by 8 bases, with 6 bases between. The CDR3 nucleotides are TGTGCCAGCAGCTCAGGGCATGAGCAGTTCTTC. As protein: CASSSGHEQFF.

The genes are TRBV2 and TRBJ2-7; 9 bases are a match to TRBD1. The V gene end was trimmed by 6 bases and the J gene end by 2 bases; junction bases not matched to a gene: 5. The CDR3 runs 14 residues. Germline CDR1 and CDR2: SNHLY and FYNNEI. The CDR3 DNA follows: TGTGCCAGCAGACGACAGGGGGATGCCTACGAGCAGTACTTC. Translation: CASRRQGDAYEQYF. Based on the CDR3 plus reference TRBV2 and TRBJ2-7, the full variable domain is EPEVTQTPSHQVTQMGQEVILRCVPISNHLYFYWYRQILGQKVEFLVSFYNNEISEKSEIFDDQFSVERPDGSNFTLKIRSTKLEDSAMYFCASRRQGDAYEQYFGPGTRLTVT.

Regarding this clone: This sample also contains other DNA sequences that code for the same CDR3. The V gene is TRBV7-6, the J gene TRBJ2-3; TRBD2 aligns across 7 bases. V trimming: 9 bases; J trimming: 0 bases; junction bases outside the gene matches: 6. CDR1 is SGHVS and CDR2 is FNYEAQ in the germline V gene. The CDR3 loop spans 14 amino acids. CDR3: CASSGWGSTDTQYF. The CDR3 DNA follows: TGTGCCAGTAGCGGGTGGGGCAGCACAGATACGCAGTATTTT.

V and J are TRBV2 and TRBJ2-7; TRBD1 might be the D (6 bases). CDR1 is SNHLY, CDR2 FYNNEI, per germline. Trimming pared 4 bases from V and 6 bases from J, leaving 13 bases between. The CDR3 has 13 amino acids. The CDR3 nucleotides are TGTGCCAGCAGTGGAGGTGGGGGCGGCGAGCAGTACTTC. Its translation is CASSGGGGGEQYF. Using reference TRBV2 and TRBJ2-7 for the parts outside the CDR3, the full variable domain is EPEVTQTPSHQVTQMGQEVILRCVPISNHLYFYWYRQILGQKVEFLVSFYNNEISEKSEIFDDQFSVERPDGSNFTLKIRSTKLEDSAMYFCASSGGGGGEQYFGPGTRLTVT.

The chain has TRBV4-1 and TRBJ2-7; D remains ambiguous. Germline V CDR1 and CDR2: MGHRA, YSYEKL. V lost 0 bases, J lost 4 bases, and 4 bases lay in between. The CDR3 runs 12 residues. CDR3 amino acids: CASSQDRYEQYF. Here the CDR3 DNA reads TGCGCCAGCAGCCAAGACAGGTACGAGCAGTACTTC.

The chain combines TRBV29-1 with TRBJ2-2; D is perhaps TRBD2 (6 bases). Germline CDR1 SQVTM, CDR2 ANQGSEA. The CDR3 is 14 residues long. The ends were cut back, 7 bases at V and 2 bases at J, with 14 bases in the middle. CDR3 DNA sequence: TGCAGCGGCCGGGGAGGTGACAACACCGGGGAGCTGTTTTTT. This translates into CSGRGGDNTGELFF.

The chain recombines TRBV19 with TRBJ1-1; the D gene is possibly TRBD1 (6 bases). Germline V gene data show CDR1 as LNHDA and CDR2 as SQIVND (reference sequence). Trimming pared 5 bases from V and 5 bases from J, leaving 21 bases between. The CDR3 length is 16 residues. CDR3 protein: CASSLPRGRGSTEAFF. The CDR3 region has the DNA TGTGCCAGTAGTCTCCCCAGAGGCAGGGGTAGTACTGAAGCTTTCTTT. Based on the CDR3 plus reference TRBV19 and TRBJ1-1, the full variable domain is DGGITQSPKYLFRKEGQNVTLSCEQNLNHDAMYWYRQDPGQGLRLIYYSQIVNDFQKGDIAEGYSVSREKKESFPLTVTSAQKNPTAFYLCASSLPRGRGSTEAFFGQGTRLTVV.

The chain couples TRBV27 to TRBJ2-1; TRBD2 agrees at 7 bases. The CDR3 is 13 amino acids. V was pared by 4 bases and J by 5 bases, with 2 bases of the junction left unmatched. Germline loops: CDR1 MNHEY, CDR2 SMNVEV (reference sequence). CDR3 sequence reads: CASSWGGDNEQFF. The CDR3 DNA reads TGTGCCAGCAGTTGGGGGGGAGACAATGAGCAGTTCTTC.

In nucleotides, the CDR3 is TGCGCCAGCAGCCAAGAGGGGGCCAGGGGCACCTACGAGCAGTACTTC. It is translated as CASSQEGARGTYEQYF. The rearrangement uses TRBV4-1 and TRBJ2-7; the D gene is possibly TRBD1 (6 bases). Trimming took off 0 bases at V and 2 bases at J, with 14 bases between the two ends. The CDR3 extends over 16 amino acids. CDR1 and CDR2 (germline): MGHRA, YSYEKL.

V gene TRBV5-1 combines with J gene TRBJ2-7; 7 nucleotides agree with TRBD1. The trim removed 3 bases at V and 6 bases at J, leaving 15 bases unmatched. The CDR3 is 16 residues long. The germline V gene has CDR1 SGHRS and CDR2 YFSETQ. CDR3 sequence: CASSSSLGTGAPEQYF. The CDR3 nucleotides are TGCGCCAGCAGCTCGAGTCTCGGCACAGGGGCCCCCGAGCAGTACTTC.

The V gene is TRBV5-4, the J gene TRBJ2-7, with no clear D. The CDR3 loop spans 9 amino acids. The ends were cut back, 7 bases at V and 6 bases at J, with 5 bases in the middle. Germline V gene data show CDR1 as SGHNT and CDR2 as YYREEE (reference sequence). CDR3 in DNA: TGTGCCAGCGGCAGCGAGCAGTACTTC. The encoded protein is CASGSEQYF.

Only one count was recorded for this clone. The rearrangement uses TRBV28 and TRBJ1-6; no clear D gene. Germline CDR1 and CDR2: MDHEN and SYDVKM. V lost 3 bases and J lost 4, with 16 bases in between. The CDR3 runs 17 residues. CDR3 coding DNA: TGTGCCAGCAGTTTGAGACAATCCCCAGTTTATAATTCACCCCTCCACTTT. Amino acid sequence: CASSLRQSPVYNSPLHF.

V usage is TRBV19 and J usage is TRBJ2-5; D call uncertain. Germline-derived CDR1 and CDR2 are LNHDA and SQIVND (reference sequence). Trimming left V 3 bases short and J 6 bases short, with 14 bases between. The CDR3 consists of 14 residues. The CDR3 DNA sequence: TGTGCCAGTAGTATCTCGACCTCATCCAAGACCCAGTACTTC. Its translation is CASSISTSSKTQYF.